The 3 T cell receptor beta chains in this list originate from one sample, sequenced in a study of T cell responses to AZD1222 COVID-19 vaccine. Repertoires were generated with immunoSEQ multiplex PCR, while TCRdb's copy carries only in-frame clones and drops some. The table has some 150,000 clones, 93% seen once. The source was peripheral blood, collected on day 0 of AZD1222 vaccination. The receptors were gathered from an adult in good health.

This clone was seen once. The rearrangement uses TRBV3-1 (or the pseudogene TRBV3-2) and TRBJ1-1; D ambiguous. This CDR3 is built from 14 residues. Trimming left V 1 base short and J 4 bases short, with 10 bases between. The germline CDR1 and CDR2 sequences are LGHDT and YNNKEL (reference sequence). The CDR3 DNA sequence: TGTGCCAGCAGCCAAGCTTTGGCGAGCACTGAAGCTTTCTTT. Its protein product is CASSQALASTEAFF.

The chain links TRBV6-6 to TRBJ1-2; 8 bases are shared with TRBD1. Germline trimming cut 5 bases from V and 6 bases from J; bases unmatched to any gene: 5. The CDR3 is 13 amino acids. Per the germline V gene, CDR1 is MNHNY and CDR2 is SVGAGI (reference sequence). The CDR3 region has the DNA TGTGCCAGCAGTAACACAGGGGGGAATGGCTACACCTTC. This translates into CASSNTGGNGYTF.

The CDR3, as DNA: TGCAGTGCTAGAGAGGGCGAGACCCAGTACTTC. This sequence encodes CSAREGETQYF. The chain combines TRBV20-1 with TRBJ2-5, with D unclear. Germline CDR1 DFQATT, CDR2 SNEGSKA (reference sequence). The CDR3 spans 11 residues. V gave up 0 bases and J gave up 5 bases, with 4 bases separating them.